This section outlines one T cell receptor (beta chain) sequence together with its context. The sample belongs to a study of blood T cells in healthy people across ages. PCR was performed a second time for about 7 to 12 cycles using a sample-barcoded 5' primer and a J-beta primer mix. TCRdb reanalysed the 5' RACE reads using MiXCR and keeps one entry per CDR3 protein. The sample carries about 680,000 distinct CDR3 sequences, over 45% recorded once. The CDR3 length is 14 residues. Germline-derived CDR1 and CDR2 are DFQATT and SNEGSKA (reference sequence). Losses at the gene ends were 6 bases for V and 4 bases for J; bases not matched to a gene: 9.

This TCR was sampled from a woman aged 55-69 years in good health. The chain couples TRBV20-1 to TRBJ2-1, with 7 bases identical to TRBD1. Sequencing was carried out using blood. This CDR3 reads CSALDRVGYNEQFF. CDR3 sequence (DNA): TGCAGTGCCCTCGACAGGGTGGGTTACAATGAGCAGTTCTTC.